This T cell receptor (beta chain) emerged from a study of T cell responses to AZD1222 COVID-19 vaccine. In the study overall: Researchers grouped second doses given at about 4 or about 12 weeks into one pool.

Whole-study findings and limits: The study sampled repertoires only after the peak T cell response. Donors were largely white British and mainly female; clonal diversity was possibly underestimated. Just a handful of people given AZD1222 tested seropositive at baseline.

Measured with immunoSEQ multiplex PCR; TCRdb has only the in-frame clones, and not every one. This table holds about 140,000 clones, approximately 90% found once. With respect to this clone: Its target is not known.

The trim removed 6 bases at V and 4 bases at J, leaving 3 bases unmatched. The CDR3 has 15 residues. Germline lookup yields CDR1 MRHNA and CDR2 SNTAGT. The chain combines TRBV6-4 with TRBJ2-1; 13 positions agree with TRBD2. The sequence came from an adult in good health. The specimen was peripheral blood, collected on day 0 of AZD1222 vaccination. The CDR3 DNA sequence: TGTGCCAGCAGCCCGACTAGCGGGGGGTACAATGAGCAGTTCTTC. This sequence encodes CASSPTSGGYNEQFF.